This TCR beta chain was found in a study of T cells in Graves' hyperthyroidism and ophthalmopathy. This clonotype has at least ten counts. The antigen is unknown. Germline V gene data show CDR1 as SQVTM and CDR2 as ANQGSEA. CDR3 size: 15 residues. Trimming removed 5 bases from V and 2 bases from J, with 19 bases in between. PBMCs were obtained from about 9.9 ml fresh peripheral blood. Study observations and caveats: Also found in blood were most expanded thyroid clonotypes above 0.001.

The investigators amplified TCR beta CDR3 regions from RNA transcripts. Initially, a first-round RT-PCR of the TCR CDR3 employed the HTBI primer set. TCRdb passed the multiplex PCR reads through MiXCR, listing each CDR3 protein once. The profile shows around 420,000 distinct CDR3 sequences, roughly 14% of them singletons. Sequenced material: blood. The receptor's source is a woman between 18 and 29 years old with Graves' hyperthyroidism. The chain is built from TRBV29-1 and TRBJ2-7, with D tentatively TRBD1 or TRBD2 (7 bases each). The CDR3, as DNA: TGCAGCGTTACCCCCCGCGCAGGGGGGGCCTACGAGCAGTACTTC. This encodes CSVTPRAGGAYEQYF.